This TCR beta chain was captured in a study of human CD4 T cells and Enterobacteriaceae. Memory CD4+ T cells were sorted as all CD4+ cells except CD45RA+CCR7+CD95- naive cells, over 98% pure. Germline V gene lookup returns CDR1 KGHSH and CDR2 LQKENI. V gave up 3 bases and J gave up 2 bases, with 10 bases separating them. The CDR3 has 14 residues. Sequencing used immunoSEQ multiplex PCR; TCRdb keeps in-frame clones, though not all of them. The sample carries some 26,000 clones, 65% to 85% recorded once. This chain uses TRBV18 with TRBJ2-5, with D unclear. Specimen: memory CD4+ T cells from blood. The TCR sequence derives from a human donor in good health. CDR3 nucleotide sequence: TGTGCCAGCTCACCTGAACAGCCACAAGAGACCCAGTACTTC. Translated: CASSPEQPQETQYF.